This T cell receptor (beta chain) was identified during a study of Tregs in tolerant kidney transplant recipients. Overall study: An approximately three-day belatacept mixed lymphocyte reaction, sometimes plus 5-day graft donor restimulation, preceded CD4+CD25+CD127- sorting.

Study observations and caveats: Activated donor B cell expansion appeared to reveal the most relevant donor-specific TCRbeta repertoire. Few patients were studied, so findings need validation in larger groups.

Using immunoSEQ multiplex PCR, the repertoire was profiled, and TCRdb retains in-frame clones only, with some absent. The profile shows about 2,400 clones, approximately 40% of them singletons. The V and J ends lost 0 bases and 0 bases respectively, with 7 bases between them. The length of the CDR3 is 16 residues. Germline values: CDR1 SGHRS, CDR2 YFSETQ. Concerning this clone itself: Antigen: not known.

Sequencing was done on a sample of Tregs from blood cultured with allogeneic cells. The receptor's source is a human donor in good health. The chain employs TRBV5-1 and TRBJ1-6, with D unclear. This CDR3 is CASSLGDRSYNSPLHF. In nucleotides, the CDR3 is TGCGCCAGCAGCTTGGGGGATCGCTCCTATAATTCACCCCTCCACTTT.